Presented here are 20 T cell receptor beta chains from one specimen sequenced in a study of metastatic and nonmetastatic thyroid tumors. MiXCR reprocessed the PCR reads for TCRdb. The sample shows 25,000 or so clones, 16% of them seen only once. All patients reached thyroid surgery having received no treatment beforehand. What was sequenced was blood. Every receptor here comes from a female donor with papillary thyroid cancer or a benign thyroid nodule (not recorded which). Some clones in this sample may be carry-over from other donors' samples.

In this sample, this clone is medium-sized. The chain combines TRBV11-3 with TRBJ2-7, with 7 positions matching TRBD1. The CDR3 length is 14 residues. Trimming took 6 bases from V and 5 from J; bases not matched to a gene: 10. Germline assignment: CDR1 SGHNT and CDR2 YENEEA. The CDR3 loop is CASSRTTGSHEQYF. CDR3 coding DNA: TGTGCCAGCAGTCGTACGACAGGGTCCCACGAGCAGTACTTC.

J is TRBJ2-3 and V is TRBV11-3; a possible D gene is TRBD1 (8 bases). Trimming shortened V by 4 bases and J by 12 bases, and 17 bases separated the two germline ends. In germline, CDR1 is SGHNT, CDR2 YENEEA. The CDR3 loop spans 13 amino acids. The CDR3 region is CASSSHRGGTQYF. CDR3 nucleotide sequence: TGTGCCAGCAGCTCCCACAGGGGGGGAACTCAGTATTTT.

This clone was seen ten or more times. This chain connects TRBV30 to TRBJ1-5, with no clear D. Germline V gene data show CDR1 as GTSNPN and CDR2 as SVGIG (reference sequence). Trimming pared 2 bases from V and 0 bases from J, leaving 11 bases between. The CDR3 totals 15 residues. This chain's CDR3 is CAWSSTPNSNQPQHF. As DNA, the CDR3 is TGTGCCTGGAGTAGTACACCAAATAGCAATCAGCCCCAGCATTTT. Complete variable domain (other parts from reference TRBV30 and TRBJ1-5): SQTIHQWPATLVQPVGSPLSLECTVEGTSNPNLYWYRQAAGRGLQLLFYSVGIGQISSEVPQNLSASRPQDRQFILSSKKLLLSDSGFYLCAWSSTPNSNQPQHFGDGTRLSIL.

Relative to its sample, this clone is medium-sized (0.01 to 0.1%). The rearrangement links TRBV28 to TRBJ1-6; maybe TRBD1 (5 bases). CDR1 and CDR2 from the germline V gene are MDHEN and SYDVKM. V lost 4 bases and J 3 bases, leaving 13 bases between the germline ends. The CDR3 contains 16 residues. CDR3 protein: CASSSAAGGYNSPLHF. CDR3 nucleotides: TGTGCCAGCAGTTCCGCCGCGGGGGGCTATAATTCACCCCTCCACTTT.

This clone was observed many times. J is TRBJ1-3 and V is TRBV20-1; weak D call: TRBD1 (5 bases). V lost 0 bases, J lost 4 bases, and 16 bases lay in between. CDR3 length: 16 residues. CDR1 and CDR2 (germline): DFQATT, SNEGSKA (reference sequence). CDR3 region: CSARDLGQGTGNTIYF. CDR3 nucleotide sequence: TGCAGTGCTAGAGATTTGGGGCAGGGAACAGGAAACACCATATATTTT.

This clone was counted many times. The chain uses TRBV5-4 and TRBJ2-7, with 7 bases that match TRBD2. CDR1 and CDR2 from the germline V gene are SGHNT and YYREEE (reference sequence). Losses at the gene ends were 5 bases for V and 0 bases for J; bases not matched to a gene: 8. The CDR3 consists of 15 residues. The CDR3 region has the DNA TGTGCCAGCAGTACGGGGGGAGGGAGCTCCTACGAGCAGTACTTC. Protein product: CASSTGGGSSYEQYF.

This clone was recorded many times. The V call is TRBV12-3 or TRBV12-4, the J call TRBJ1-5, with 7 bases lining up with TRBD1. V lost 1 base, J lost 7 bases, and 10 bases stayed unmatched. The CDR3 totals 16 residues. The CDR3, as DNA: TGTGCCAGCAGTTTAGGGGGGACAGTTGAAAGGCAGCCCCAGCATTTT. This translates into CASSLGGTVERQPQHF.

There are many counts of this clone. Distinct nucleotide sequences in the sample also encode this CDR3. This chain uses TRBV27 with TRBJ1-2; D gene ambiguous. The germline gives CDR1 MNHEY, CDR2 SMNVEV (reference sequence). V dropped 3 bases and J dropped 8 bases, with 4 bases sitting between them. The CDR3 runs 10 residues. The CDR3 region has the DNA TGTGCCAGCAGTTTGGGCGGCTACACCTTC. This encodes CASSLGGYTF.

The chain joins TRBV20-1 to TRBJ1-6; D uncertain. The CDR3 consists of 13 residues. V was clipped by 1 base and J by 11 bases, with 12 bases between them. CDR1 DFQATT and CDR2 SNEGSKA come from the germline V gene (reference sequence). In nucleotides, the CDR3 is TGCAGTGCTAGAGCGGAGGGTTGGGCACCCCTCCACTTT. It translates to CSARAEGWAPLHF.

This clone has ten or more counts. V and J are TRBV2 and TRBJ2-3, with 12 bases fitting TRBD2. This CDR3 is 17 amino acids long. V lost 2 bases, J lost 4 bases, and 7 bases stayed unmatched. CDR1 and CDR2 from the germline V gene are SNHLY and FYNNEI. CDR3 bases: TGTGCCAGCAGTGAATTTCGGACTAGCGGGGTTGCAGATACGCAGTATTTT. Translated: CASSEFRTSGVADTQYF.

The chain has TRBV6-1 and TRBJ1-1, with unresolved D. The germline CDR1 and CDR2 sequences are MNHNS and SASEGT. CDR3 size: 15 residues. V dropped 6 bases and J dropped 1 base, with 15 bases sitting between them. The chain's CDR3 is CASRLRLAGNTEAFF. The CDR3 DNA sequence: TGTGCCAGCAGACTTAGGCTGGCGGGGAACACTGAAGCTTTCTTT.

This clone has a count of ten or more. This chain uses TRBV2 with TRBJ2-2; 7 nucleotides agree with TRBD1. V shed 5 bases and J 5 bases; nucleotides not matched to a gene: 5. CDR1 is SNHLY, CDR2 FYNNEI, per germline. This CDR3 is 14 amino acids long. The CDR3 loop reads CASSRQGATGELFF. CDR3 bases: TGTGCCAGCAGTCGACAGGGTGCGACCGGGGAGCTGTTTTTT.

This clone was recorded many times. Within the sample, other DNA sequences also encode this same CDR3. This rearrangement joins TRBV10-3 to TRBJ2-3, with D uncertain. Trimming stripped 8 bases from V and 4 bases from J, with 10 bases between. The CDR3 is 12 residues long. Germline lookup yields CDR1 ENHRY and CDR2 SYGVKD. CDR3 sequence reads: CAIGRPSDTQYF. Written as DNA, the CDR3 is TGTGCCATCGGTAGACCTTCAGATACGCAGTATTTT.

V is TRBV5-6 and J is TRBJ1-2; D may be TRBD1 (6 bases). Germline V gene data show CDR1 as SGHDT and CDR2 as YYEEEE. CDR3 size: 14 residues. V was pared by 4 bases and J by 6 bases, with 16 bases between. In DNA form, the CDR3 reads TGTGCCAGCAGCCGGTCGGGGACATTGAATGGCTACACCTTC. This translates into CASSRSGTLNGYTF.

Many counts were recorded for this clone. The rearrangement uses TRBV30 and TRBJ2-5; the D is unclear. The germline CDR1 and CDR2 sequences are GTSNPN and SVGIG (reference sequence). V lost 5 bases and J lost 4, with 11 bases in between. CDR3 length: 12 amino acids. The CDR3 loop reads CAWGRIVETQYF. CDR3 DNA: TGTGCCTGGGGTCGCATAGTAGAGACCCAGTACTTC.

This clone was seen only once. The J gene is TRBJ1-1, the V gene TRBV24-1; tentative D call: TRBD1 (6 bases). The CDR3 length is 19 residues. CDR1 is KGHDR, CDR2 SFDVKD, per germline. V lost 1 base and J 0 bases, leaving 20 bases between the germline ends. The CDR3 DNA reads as TGTGCCACCAGTGATTTCGAGCAGAAAGGACAGACCTTGAACACTGAAGCTTTCTTT. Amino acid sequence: CATSDFEQKGQTLNTEAFF.

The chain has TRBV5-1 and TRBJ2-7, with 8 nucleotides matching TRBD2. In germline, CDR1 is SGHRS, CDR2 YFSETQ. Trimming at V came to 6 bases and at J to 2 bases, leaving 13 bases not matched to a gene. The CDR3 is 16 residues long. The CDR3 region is CASMAGPGLGTYEQYF. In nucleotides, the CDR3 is TGCGCCAGCATGGCGGGACCGGGACTAGGGACCTACGAGCAGTACTTC.

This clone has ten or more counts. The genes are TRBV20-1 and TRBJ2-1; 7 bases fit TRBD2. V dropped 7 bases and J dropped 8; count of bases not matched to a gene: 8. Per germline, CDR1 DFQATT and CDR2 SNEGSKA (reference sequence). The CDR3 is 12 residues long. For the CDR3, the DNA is TGCAGTGGACCACTCGCGGGGGATGAGCAGTTCTTC. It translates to CSGPLAGDEQFF.

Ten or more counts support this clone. The CDR3, as DNA: TGTGCCAGCAGCCGGGGGACAGGGGCCACAGATACGCAGTATTTT. Amino acid sequence: CASSRGTGATDTQYF. The chain has TRBV7-6 and TRBJ2-3; 10 nucleotides align to TRBD1. The CDR3 loop spans 15 amino acids. V gave up 5 bases and J gave up 2 bases; unmatched junction bases: 4. Per germline, CDR1 SGHVS and CDR2 FNYEAQ.

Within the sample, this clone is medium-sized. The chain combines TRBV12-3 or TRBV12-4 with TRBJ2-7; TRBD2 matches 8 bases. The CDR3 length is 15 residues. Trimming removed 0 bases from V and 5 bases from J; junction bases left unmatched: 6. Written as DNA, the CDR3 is TGTGCCAGCAGTTTAGCGCCGGGAGGGGCCAACGAGCAGTACTTC. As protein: CASSLAPGGANEQYF.